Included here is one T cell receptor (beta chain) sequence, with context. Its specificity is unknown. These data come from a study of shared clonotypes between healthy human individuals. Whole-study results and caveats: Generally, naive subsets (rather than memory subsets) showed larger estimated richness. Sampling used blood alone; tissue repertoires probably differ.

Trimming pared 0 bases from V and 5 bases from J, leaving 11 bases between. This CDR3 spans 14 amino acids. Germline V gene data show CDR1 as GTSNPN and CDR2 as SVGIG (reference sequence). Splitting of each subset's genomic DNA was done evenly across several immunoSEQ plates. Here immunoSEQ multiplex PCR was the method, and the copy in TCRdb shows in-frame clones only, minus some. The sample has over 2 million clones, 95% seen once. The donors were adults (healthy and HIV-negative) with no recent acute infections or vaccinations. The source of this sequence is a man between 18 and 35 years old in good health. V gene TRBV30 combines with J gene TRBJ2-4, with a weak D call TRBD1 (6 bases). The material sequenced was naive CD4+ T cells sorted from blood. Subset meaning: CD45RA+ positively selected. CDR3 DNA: TGTGCCTGGAGTGTTTGGGGGCGCGAAAACATTCAGTACTTC. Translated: CAWSVWGRENIQYF. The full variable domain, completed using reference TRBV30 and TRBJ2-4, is SQTIHQWPATLVQPVGSPLSLECTVEGTSNPNLYWYRQAAGRGLQLLFYSVGIGQISSEVPQNLSASRPQDRQFILSSKKLLLSDSGFYLCAWSVWGRENIQYFGAGTRLSVL.